The 32 T cell receptor beta chains listed next were all sequenced from one sample in a study of blood T cells in healthy people across ages. For the second PCR, which ran for about 7 to 11 cycles, a sample-barcoded 5' primer and a J-beta primer mix were used. TCRdb ran MiXCR on the 5' RACE reads and lists one entry per CDR3 protein. Counted here are hundreds of thousands of distinct CDR3 sequences, approximately 25% occurring once; the ten biggest clones make up just over 8.5%. Separately, the same data were catalogued under a study of T cells of mothers and their children.

The sequenced sample consisted of blood. The receptors were gathered from a boy younger than 18 in good health.

This clonotype was recorded a few times. The chain employs TRBV20-1 and TRBJ2-1; 8 bases agree with TRBD2. This CDR3 is built from 15 residues. Trimming cost V 1 base and J 5 bases; bases outside gene matches: 7. Germline values: CDR1 DFQATT, CDR2 SNEGSKA (reference sequence). CDR3 region: CSARVLAGGDNEQFF. The CDR3 DNA follows: TGCAGTGCTAGAGTTCTAGCGGGTGGTGACAATGAGCAGTTCTTC.

This clonotype was detected a few times. Here the CDR3 reads CASSNPARGRCKTQYF. CDR3 DNA: TGTGCCAGCAGCAATCCGGCGAGGGGGCGATGTAAGACCCAGTACTTC. V and J are TRBV21-1 and TRBJ2-5; the table gives TRBD1 as D, unverified against the DNA. TRBV21-1 is designated a pseudogene. This CDR3 comprises 16 residues.

This sequence joins TRBV6-2 or TRBV6-3 and TRBJ2-7; D remains ambiguous. The V and J ends lost 2 bases and 1 base respectively, with 3 bases between them. This CDR3 spans 12 amino acids. Germline V gene data show CDR1 as MNHEY and CDR2 as SVGEGT. Here the CDR3 DNA reads TGTGCCAGCAGTTACACATCCTACGAGCAGTACTTC. Translating it yields CASSYTSYEQYF.

In nucleotides, the CDR3 is TGTGCCAGCAGCAATTCCGGGGAGCTGTTTTTT. Translated: CASSNSGELFF. The chain combines TRBV12-3 or TRBV12-4 with TRBJ2-2, with D uncertain. V was shortened by 6 bases and J by 6 bases, with 5 bases between the two germline ends. The CDR3 length is 11 residues.

The chain carries TRBV28 and TRBJ1-6; no clear D. The CDR3 contains 15 residues. Germline loops: CDR1 MDHEN, CDR2 SYDVKM. Trimming stripped 5 bases from V and 10 bases from J, with 18 bases between. CDR3 residues: CASSLLGGNGSPLHF. Here the CDR3 DNA reads TGTGCCAGCAGTCTCCTAGGAGGAAATGGCTCACCCCTCCACTTT.

V and J are TRBV15 and TRBJ1-1, with 10 bases matching TRBD1. The V and J ends lost 0 bases and 5 bases, in that order; junction bases with no gene match: 6. The CDR3 consists of 16 residues. Germline V gene sequence: CDR1 LNHNV, CDR2 YYDKDF (reference sequence). The CDR3 is CATSRDSGTGDTEAFF. The CDR3 DNA is TGTGCCACCAGCAGAGATTCAGGGACAGGGGATACTGAAGCTTTCTTT.

As concerns this clonotype: A read error is likely, as this CDR3 ends without the conserved phenylalanine or tryptophan. The chain recombines TRBV29-1 with TRBJ2-5; D gene ambiguous. This CDR3 comprises 13 residues. Germline V CDR1 and CDR2: SQVTM, ANQGSEA. Deletions cut 3 bases from V and 2 bases from J, with 10 bases between. In nucleotides, the CDR3 is TGCAGCGTTGAGTTGGAGAATCAAGAGACCCAGTACCTC. It encodes CSVELENQETQYL.

The chain has TRBV28 and TRBJ2-3; unclear D gene. This CDR3 has 13 amino acids. Germline CDR1 and CDR2: MDHEN and SYDVKM. V was clipped by 2 bases and J by 4 bases, with 7 bases between them. CDR3 nucleotide sequence: TGTGCCAGCAGTTTACTCCCCGCAGATACGCAGTATTTT. Translation gives CASSLLPADTQYF.

The chain employs TRBV20-1 and TRBJ1-1; 11 bases match TRBD1. CDR1 DFQATT and CDR2 SNEGSKA come from the germline V gene (reference sequence). This CDR3 contains 15 residues. Unmatched junction bases numbered 4, after V lost 2 bases and J lost 2 bases. CDR3 amino acids: CSARTGTGGNTEAFF. The CDR3, as DNA: TGCAGTGCTAGAACCGGGACAGGGGGTAACACTGAAGCTTTCTTT.

This chain uses TRBV20-1 with TRBJ2-7; possible D gene TRBD2, 5 bases. The germline gives CDR1 DFQATT, CDR2 SNEGSKA (reference sequence). V was clipped by 6 bases and J by 4 bases, with 10 bases between them. The CDR3 is 11 amino acids. This CDR3 reads CSAGDSYEQYF. CDR3 coding DNA: TGCAGTGCCGGGGATTCTTACGAGCAGTACTTC.

This rearrangement joins TRBV12-3 or TRBV12-4 to TRBJ1-5; D unclear. CDR3 length: 17 amino acids. Trimming took 3 bases from V and 2 from J, leaving 17 bases between them. CDR3 in DNA: TGTGCCAGCAGTTTCGGGTTCGGCAGGTCGGGCAATCAGCCCCAGCATTTT. Protein: CASSFGFGRSGNQPQHF.

This clonotype was observed at least ten times. The CDR3, as DNA: TGTGCCAGCAGCGTAGGAACTAGCGGGCACAATGAGCAGTTCTTC. Translation: CASSVGTSGHNEQFF. The V and J genes are TRBV9 and TRBJ2-1; 9 bases are shared with TRBD2. The length of the CDR3 is 15 residues. The V segment lost 0 bases and the J segment 5 bases; nucleotides outside the gene matches: 3. Germline CDR1 reads SGDLS; CDR2 reads YYNGEE.

This clonotype was counted only a few times. V gene TRBV6-2 or TRBV6-3 combines with J gene TRBJ1-1; TRBD1 matches at 11 bases. The CDR3 loop spans 15 amino acids. CDR1 is MNHEY, CDR2 SVGEGT, per germline. After removal of 5 bases from V and 4 bases from J, the junction contained 6 bases not matched to a gene. DNA for the CDR3: TGTGCCAGCAGTGGGACAGGGGGATTGGGCACTGAAGCTTTCTTT. This sequence encodes CASSGTGGLGTEAFF.

This clonotype was seen more than once but under ten times. This chain links TRBV24-1 with TRBJ2-3; either TRBD1 or TRBD2 may supply D (5 bases each). Per the germline V gene, CDR1 is KGHDR and CDR2 is SFDVKD. This CDR3 comprises 14 residues. Trimming cost V 9 bases and J 4 bases, with 16 bases left between them. CDR3 nucleotides: TGTGCCACCCGCGAGAGGGGCGCCCCAGATACGCAGTATTTT. This translates into CATRERGAPDTQYF.

The rearrangement links TRBV29-1 to TRBJ2-4, with D tentatively TRBD1 (6 bases). The ends were cut back, 4 bases at V and 7 bases at J, with 8 bases in the middle. The length of the CDR3 is 11 residues. In germline, CDR1 is SQVTM, CDR2 ANQGSEA. CDR3 bases: TGCAGCGTTGTTCAGGGGAACATTCAGTACTTC. Translating gives CSVVQGNIQYF.

In DNA form, the CDR3 reads TGTGCCAGCAGTCTTCGACAGAGCCGCCAGGGCGAAAAACTGTTTTTT. This codes for CASSLRQSRQGEKLFF. This chain links TRBV11-2 with TRBJ1-4; D may be TRBD1 (5 bases). From germline, CDR1 is SGHAT and CDR2 FQNNGV. Trimming cost V 6 bases and J 8 bases, with 22 bases left between them. This CDR3 has 16 residues. Based on the CDR3 plus reference TRBV11-2 and TRBJ1-4, the full variable domain is EAGVAQSPRYKIIEKRQSVAFWCNPISGHATLYWYQQILGQGPKLLIQFQNNGVVDDSQLPKDRFSAERLKGVDSTLKIQPAKLEDSAVYLCASSLRQSRQGEKLFFGSGTQLSVL.

The gene calls are TRBV6-6 and TRBJ2-7, with 7 bases aligning to TRBD2. CDR1 is MNHNY and CDR2 is SVGAGI in the germline V gene (reference sequence). The CDR3 sequence is 17 residues long. After removal of 1 base from V and 0 bases from J, the junction contained 9 bases not matched to a gene. The CDR3 here is CASSYLTSKTLSYEQYF. CDR3 nucleotide sequence: TGTGCCAGCAGTTACTTGACTAGCAAAACTCTCTCCTACGAGCAGTACTTC.

There are a few counts of this clonotype. Germline and junction disagree at one end, which may indicate a read error. This chain links TRBV20-1 with TRBJ2-3; 7 nucleotides line up with TRBD1. The CDR3 sequence is 15 residues long. Germline V gives CDR1 DFQATT, CDR2 SNEGSKA (reference sequence). The CDR3: CSARDGTASTDAQYF. The CDR3 DNA is TGCAGTGCGAGGGATGGGACAGCTAGCACAGATGCGCAGTATTTT.

A few counts support this clonotype. One end of the junction does not line up with germline, which may come from a read error. The J gene is TRBJ2-5, the V gene TRBV11-2; possibly TRBD1 for D (6 bases). Germline lookup yields CDR1 SGHAT and CDR2 FQNNGV. There are 13 residues in the CDR3. Written as DNA, the CDR3 is TGTGCCAGCAGCTTAGTGCGCGGCTACCCAGGGGACTTC. Translation gives CASSLVRGYPGDF.

The gene calls are TRBV27 and TRBJ2-3; D not resolved. Deletions cut 6 bases from V and 2 bases from J, with 15 bases between. CDR1 MNHEY and CDR2 SMNVEV come from the germline V gene (reference sequence). The CDR3 runs to 15 residues. CDR3 protein: CASSPAERPTDTQYF. CDR3 nucleotide sequence: TGTGCCAGCAGCCCCGCTGAGCGACCCACAGATACGCAGTATTTT.

This clonotype was recorded at least ten times. The rearrangement links TRBV7-9 to TRBJ2-1, with 10 bases matching TRBD1. The CDR3 totals 15 residues. V lost 5 bases and J lost 2; bases outside the gene matches: 3. From germline, CDR1 is SEHNR and CDR2 FQNEAQ (reference sequence). The CDR3 sequence is CASSPDRGPYNEQFF. The CDR3, as DNA: TGTGCCAGCAGCCCAGACAGGGGGCCCTACAATGAGCAGTTCTTC.

This chain connects TRBV7-2 to TRBJ2-2, with D possibly being TRBD2 (6 bases). Per the germline V gene, CDR1 is SGHTA and CDR2 is FQGNSA. The V and J ends lost 4 bases and 6 bases respectively, with 12 bases between them. The CDR3 runs 14 residues. As DNA, the CDR3 is TGTGCCAGCAGCTCCGCGGGGCGGGCCGGGGAGCTGTTTTTT. This encodes CASSSAGRAGELFF.

This clonotype was found a few times. This chain joins TRBV28 and TRBJ2-1; a weak D match, TRBD2 (5 bases). The J call is in doubt because the DNA end fits TRBJ2-5 better. The CDR3 sequence is 13 residues long. CDR1 is MDHEN, CDR2 SYDVKM, per germline. The CDR3: CASTMDSQETQYF. CDR3 nucleotides: TGTGCCAGCACCATGGACTCTCAAGAGACCCAGTACTTC.

This chain uses TRBV28 with TRBJ1-1; 10 bases line up with TRBD1. The CDR3 runs 16 residues. The germline CDR1 and CDR2 sequences are MDHEN and SYDVKM. V gave up 4 bases and J gave up 7 bases; unmatched junction bases: 12. DNA of the CDR3: TGTGCCAGCAGTTCCCTCGACAGGGGGCGAAGGGATGAAGCTTTCTTT. It specifies CASSSLDRGRRDEAFF.

This chain connects TRBV2 to TRBJ2-1; 8 bases fit TRBD2. This CDR3 region has 17 residues. Germline lookup yields CDR1 SNHLY and CDR2 FYNNEI. V shed 0 bases and J 3 bases; nucleotides not matched to a gene: 7. As DNA, the CDR3 is TGTGCCAGCAGTGAAGCAATAAGAGCGGGGGTCTACAATGAGCAGTTCTTC. Its protein product is CASSEAIRAGVYNEQFF.

The chain carries TRBV27 and TRBJ2-1, with unresolved D. Per the germline V gene, CDR1 is MNHEY and CDR2 is SMNVEV (reference sequence). CDR3 length: 13 amino acids. With 1 base removed from V and 6 bases from J, the gap between germline ends came to 7 bases. CDR3 nucleotide sequence: TGTGCCAGCAGTTTATGGGGAACCAATGAGCAGTTCTTC. This sequence encodes CASSLWGTNEQFF.

The chain uses TRBV21-1 and TRBJ1-5. TRBV21-1 constitutes a pseudogene. This CDR3 spans 15 amino acids. The CDR3 reads CASSPSGSFNQPQHF. DNA of the CDR3: TGTGCCAGCAGCCCCTCGGGGAGTTTCAATCAGCCCCAGCATTTT.

The rearrangement uses TRBV11-2 and TRBJ2-1; 10 positions match TRBD2. Germline loops: CDR1 SGHAT, CDR2 FQNNGV. The CDR3 covers 14 residues. Trimming at V came to 3 bases and at J to 10 bases, leaving 6 bases not matched to a gene. CDR3 in amino acids: CASSFEASGGEQFF. The CDR3, as DNA: TGTGCCAGCAGCTTTGAGGCTAGCGGGGGCGAGCAGTTCTTC.

As to this clonotype: Sequence at one end of the junction differs from germline and may be a read error. The chain has TRBV20-1 and TRBJ1-5, with D possibly TRBD1 on 6 matching bases. Germline values: CDR1 DFQATT, CDR2 SNEGSKA (reference sequence). This CDR3 spans 17 amino acids. CDR3 loop: CSARDIRGLYSNQSQHF. The CDR3, as DNA: TGCAGTGCTAGAGATATCAGGGGATTATATAGCAATCAGTCCCAGCATTTT.

As for this clonotype: Lacking the conserved final phenylalanine or tryptophan, this CDR3 likely reflects a read error. This chain uses TRBV6-2 or TRBV6-3 with TRBJ2-5; TRBD1 agrees at 7 bases. The CDR3 is 13 residues long. Germline CDR1 MNHEY, CDR2 SVGEGT. V lost 6 bases, J lost 11 bases, and 12 bases stayed unmatched. The CDR3 loop reads CASSGTAPEAQYL. DNA for the CDR3: TGTGCCAGCAGCGGGACAGCCCCCGAGGCGCAGTACCTC.

In its sample, this clonotype was seen a few times. The chain recombines TRBV10-2 with TRBJ2-5, with 7 bases aligning to TRBD2. Gene TRBJ2-1 matches the end of the DNA better, so the J call may be wrong. Per germline, CDR1 WSHSY and CDR2 SAAADI. The length of the CDR3 is 16 residues. The CDR3 DNA follows: TGCGCCAGCGGGCGGGGCGGGAGTAGTCCCTACAATGAGCAGTTCTTC. Translation gives CASGRGGSSPYNEQFF.

The CDR3 spells CASRTHDFTEAFF. Here the CDR3 DNA reads TGTGCCAGCAGGACCCACGATTTCACTGAAGCTTTCTTT. The chain is built from TRBV12-3 or TRBV12-4 and TRBJ1-1; D gene unclear. The CDR3 sequence is 13 residues long. Between the trimmed V and J ends, which lost 6 bases and 4 bases, there was a span of 12 bases.